The rows below give T cell receptor beta chains drawn from one sample of a study of CD8 T cells in Susac syndrome. From the immunoSEQ multiplex PCR reads, TCRdb called clonotypes with MiXCR, one entry per CDR3 protein. In the table there are 300,000 to 350,000 distinct CDR3 sequences, about 91% of which are singletons. The sample taken for sequencing was CD4+ T cells from PBMCs. All receptors come from a human donor with multiple sclerosis. Each CDR3 is given with its conserved first and last residue. The D gene is left open where the match is weak. Rows give clone size only sometimes, using once, few, many, or a class for an expanded clone.

TRBV20-1,-,TRBJ2-7,TRBD2,TGCAGTGCTAGAGATCCCCGACTAGCTCTATCCGAGCAGTACTTC,CSARDPRLALSEQYF
TRBV20-1,-,TRBJ1-2,-,TGCAGTGCTCTTTGGACAACCTATGGCTACACCTTC,CSALWTTYGYTF
TRBV2,-,TRBJ2-7,-,TGTGCCAGCAGGCCGCGGTCTTTCGGCGACGAGCAGTACTTC,CASRPRSFGDEQYF
TRBV5-1,-,TRBJ1-3,-,TGCGCCAGCAGCTTGACTGGGGGCTACTCTGGAAACACCATATATTTT,CASSLTGGYSGNTIYF
TRBV3-1,-,TRBJ2-3,-,TGTGCCAGCAGCCCCCCCGGATCCACAGATACGCAGTATTTT,CASSPPGSTDTQYF
TRBV3-1,-,TRBJ2-1,-,TGTGCCAGCAGCCAAGATATCTTCGGGGTTGCGTCCTACAATGAGCAGTTCTTC,CASSQDIFGVASYNEQFF
TRBV7-6,once,TRBJ2-4,TRBD2,TGTGCCAGCAGTCAAGGGTCTGGGACTAGCGGCAAAAACATTCAGTACTTC,CASSQGSGTSGKNIQYF
TRBV19,-,TRBJ1-2,-,TGTGCCAGTAGTGTCGTCATCCTGGAAGGCTACACCTTC,CASSVVILEGYTF
TRBV10-3,-,TRBJ2-3,-,TGTGCCATCAGGGGAAACACTAGCACAGATACGCAGTATTTT,CAIRGNTSTDTQYF
TRBV4-1,-,TRBJ1-1,TRBD1,TGCGCCAGCAGCCAAGATAGGAGGGGGCTAGGCACTGAAGCTTTCTTT,CASSQDRRGLGTEAFF